This TCR beta chain derives from a study of blood T cell repertoires in COVID-19. The wider study: Sources were T cells, B-cell-depleted T cells, or PBMCs; the material itself was cDNA or gDNA.

This clone appeared once. Germline is not matched at one junction end, which may reflect a read error. In the authors' methods: The assay estimated nucleated cells by amplifying reference gene primers. Assay: immunoSEQ multiplex PCR; the TCRdb copy retains only in-frame clones and omits some. Clone size and the V and J calls come from that table; the DNA yielded D and trimming. The sample includes about 210,000 clones, about three quarters of them seen just once. Per germline, CDR1 SNHLY and CDR2 FYNNEI. This CDR3 region has 14 residues. The TCR comes from a woman in her 70s with acute or convalescent COVID-19. The sequenced sample consisted of peripheral blood. The genes are TRBV2 and TRBJ2-5; 8 bases map to TRBD2. The CDR3 coding sequence is TGTGCCAGTCAAACAACTAGCGGAAGAGAGGCCCAGTACTTC. Translating gives CASQTTSGREAQYF. The full variable domain, with the rest looked up from reference TRBV2 and TRBJ2-5, is EPEVTQTPSHQVTQMGQEVILRCVPISNHLYFYWYRQILGQKVEFLVSFYNNEISEKSEIFDDQFSVERPDGSNFTLKIRSTKLEDSAMYFCASQTTSGREAQYFGPGTRLLVL.